One sample yielded the 20 T cell receptor beta chains listed below, sequenced in a study of Tregs in tolerant kidney transplant recipients. After 6 days with irradiated graft donor PBMCs, CFSE-labeled recipient PBMCs were FACS-sorted. No antigens are known for them. The data were produced by immunoSEQ multiplex PCR, yet TCRdb's version contains in-frame clones alone and is incomplete. The listing records hundreds of clones. Sequencing was performed on CD8+ T cells from blood cultured with allogeneic cells, taken before the transplant. These receptors all stem from a human patient who received a combined kidney and bone marrow transplant.

Note on this clone: One junction end does not reproduce the germline sequence, and a read error may be involved. The missing CDR3 end, 3 residues past where the read stops, is filled in from the germline J gene. The V gene is TRBV27, the J gene TRBJ2-7, with 13 bases aligning to TRBD2. This CDR3 spans 17 amino acids. Germline CDR1 MNHEY, CDR2 SMNVEV (reference sequence). Incomplete CDR3 DNA: TGTACCAGCAGTTTCGGACTAGCGGGAGATGAAGCCTACGAG. The encoded protein is CTSSFGLAGDEAYE. The entire CDR3 protein reads CTSSFGLAGDEAYEQYF.

Its frequency marks this clone as large. The read terminates 3 residues ahead of where the CDR3 ends, so the germline J gene completes it. The chain carries TRBV10-3 and TRBJ2-1, with D maybe TRBD2 (5 bases). CDR3 size: 13 residues. Germline CDR1 and CDR2: ENHRY and SYGVKD. With 4 bases removed from V and 7 bases from J, the gap between germline ends came to 11 bases. The CDR3 DNA, read in part, is TGTGCCATCAGTGGGACTGCCAAGAATGAG. It specifies CAISGTAKNE. The entire CDR3 sequence reads CAISGTAKNEQFF.

This clone is identified as medium-sized from frequency. The read ends 3 residues before the CDR3 terminus; that terminus is restored from the germline J gene. The V and J genes are TRBV20-1 and TRBJ2-7; D uncertain. The CDR3 extends over 12 amino acids. V lost 3 bases, J lost 2 bases, and 8 bases lay in between. The germline V gene has CDR1 DFQATT and CDR2 SNEGSKA (reference sequence). This CDR3 is CSASHMAYEQYF. CDR3 DNA, as far as it was read: TGCAGTGCTAGCCACATGGCCTACGAG.

By frequency, this clone is large. The read falls 3 residues short of the CDR3 end, and the missing part is taken from the germline J gene. The V and J genes are TRBV7-9 and TRBJ1-5; 7 bases agree with TRBD1. V shed 4 bases, J shed 1 base, and the junction held 1 base outside the gene matches. CDR1 is SEHNR, CDR2 FQNEAQ, per germline (reference sequence). The CDR3 loop spans 14 amino acids. Partial CDR3 DNA: TGTGCCAGCAGCTCGGGACAGAGCAATCAGCCC. This codes for CASSSGQSNQP. The entire CDR3 protein is CASSSGQSNQPQHF. Using reference TRBV7-9 and TRBJ1-5 for the parts outside the CDR3, the full variable domain is DTGVSQNPRHKITKRGQNVTFRCDPISEHNRLYWYRQTLGQGPEFLTYFQNEAQLEKSRLLSDRFSAERPKGSFSTLEIQRTEQGDSAMYLCASSSGQSNQPQHFGDGTRLSIL.

By frequency, this clone registers medium-sized (0.01 to 0.1%). The read gets to within 3 residues of the CDR3 end, and the germline J gene fills in the rest. The chain combines TRBV5-4 with TRBJ2-5, with 7 positions matching TRBD1. J was trimmed by 3 bases and V by 3 bases; bases with no gene match: 5. CDR1 is SGHNT and CDR2 is YYREEE in the germline V gene (reference sequence). This CDR3 is built from 14 residues. The CDR3 sequence: CASSYPGTEETQYF. The CDR3 bases that were read are TGTGCCAGCAGCTACCCCGGGACAGAAGAGACC.

Its frequency marks this clone as large. The sequenced fragment ends 3 residues before the CDR3 boundary, so the rest is inferred from the germline J gene. The chain joins TRBV4-1 to TRBJ2-7; 9 positions match TRBD2. V shed 0 bases, J shed 3 bases, and the junction held 3 bases outside the gene matches. In germline, CDR1 is MGHRA, CDR2 YSYEKL. The CDR3 is made up of 15 amino acids. CDR3 bases read: TGCGCCAGCAGCCAAGAAGGGACTAGCTACTACGAG. Its translation is CASSQEGTSYYE. The whole CDR3 region reads CASSQEGTSYYEQYF.

This clone is identified as large from frequency. CDR3 protein: CASSGVQSSYEQYF. The CDR3 bases that were read are TGTGCCAGCAGTGGGGTACAGAGCTCCTACGAG. The chain employs TRBV2 and TRBJ2-7, with D uncertain. The sequenced fragment ends 3 residues before the CDR3 boundary, so the rest is inferred from the germline J gene. This CDR3 has 14 amino acids. Trimming shortened V by 4 bases and J by 0 bases, and 10 bases separated the two germline ends. From germline, CDR1 is SNHLY and CDR2 FYNNEI.

As concerns this clone: Read sequence stops 3 residues before the CDR3 end, and the germline J gene provides the missing end. V and J are TRBV4-1 and TRBJ2-7; D gene ambiguous. The CDR3 spans 13 residues. Trimming took 3 bases from V and 3 from J, leaving 9 bases between them. Germline CDR1 is MGHRA and CDR2 is YSYEKL. CDR3 protein: CASSHRNGYEQYF. CDR3 bases read: TGCGCCAGCAGCCACAGGAATGGCTACGAG.

Frequency places this clone as medium-sized. The read comes to an end 3 residues before the CDR3 does, leaving the germline J gene to fill in the end. This rearrangement joins TRBV2 to TRBJ1-6; perhaps TRBD1 as D (5 bases). V lost 8 bases and J lost 10, with 15 bases in between. The CDR3 loop spans 13 amino acids. The germline gives CDR1 SNHLY, CDR2 FYNNEI. The chain's CDR3 is CASFEGWGSPLHF. Partial CDR3 DNA: TGTGCCAGCTTTGAGGGGTGGGGATCACCC.

Note on this clone: The read finishes 3 residues shy of the CDR3 end, and the germline J gene is used to complete it. The chain has TRBV27 and TRBJ2-1; D is uncertain. V was clipped by 2 bases and J by 3 bases, with 11 bases between them. The length of the CDR3 is 15 residues. Germline CDR1 and CDR2: MNHEY and SMNVEV (reference sequence). CDR3 loop: CASSLAANYYNEQFF. The CDR3 DNA, read in part, is TGTGCCAGCAGTTTAGCGGCGAACTACTACAATGAG.

In the case of this clone: The CDR3 end lies 3 residues beyond the end of the read and is filled in from the germline J gene. V gene TRBV28 combines with J gene TRBJ2-2, with 14 bases aligning to TRBD2. Trimming removed 3 bases from V and 6 bases from J; junction bases left unmatched: 3. The CDR3 is made up of 16 amino acids. In germline, CDR1 is MDHEN, CDR2 SYDVKM. CDR3: CASSFGTSGSPGELFF. Incomplete CDR3 DNA: TGTGCCAGCAGTTTCGGGACTAGCGGGAGTCCCGGGGAG.

This clone ranks as medium-sized in terms of frequency. CDR3 protein: CASSLAEQYF. The part of the CDR3 DNA that was read is TGTGCCAGCAGCTTGGCCGAG. The chain uses TRBV11-2 and TRBJ2-7; D call uncertain. The read terminates 3 residues before the CDR3 end, so the remaining end is supplied by the germline J gene. Deletions cut 3 bases from V and 6 bases from J, with 3 bases between. Per the germline V gene, CDR1 is SGHAT and CDR2 is FQNNGV. The length of the CDR3 is 10 residues.

This clone ranks as medium-sized (0.01 to 0.1%) in terms of frequency. The read halts 3 residues ahead of the CDR3 end, with the missing end drawn from the germline J gene. The chain has TRBV5-1 and TRBJ2-7; the D call may be TRBD1 or TRBD2 (5 bases each). Germline CDR1 is SGHRS and CDR2 is YFSETQ. The CDR3 has 15 amino acids. The V and J ends lost 5 bases and 3 bases respectively, with 18 bases between them. CDR3 sequence: CASREGLSPNYEQYF. CDR3 DNA, as far as it was read: TGCGCCAGCAGAGAGGGGCTCTCTCCTAACTACGAG.

Remarks on this clone: The CDR3 end is not reached by the read, which stops 3 residues before it; the germline J gene fills it in. The chain is built from TRBV7-8 and TRBJ2-7; 8 positions match TRBD1. Germline V gives CDR1 SGHVS, CDR2 FQNEAQ. With V trimmed by 5 bases and J by 4 bases, 10 bases remained unmatched. The CDR3 has 15 residues. The CDR3 DNA, read in part, is TGTGCCAGCAGCACCGCCCGACAGGGGCTGTACGAG. Translating it yields CASSTARQGLYE. The full CDR3 sequence reads CASSTARQGLYEQYF.

A note on this clone: The read stops 3 residues short of the end of the CDR3; the missing end is completed from the germline J gene. V usage is TRBV5-6 and J usage is TRBJ2-7; D is ambiguous. This CDR3 comprises 14 residues. Trimming shortened V by 2 bases and J by 6 bases, and 15 bases separated the two germline ends. Germline V lookup: CDR1 SGHDT, CDR2 YYEEEE. The covered CDR3 bases are TGTGCCAGCAGCTTCCCTCCGGCAACTACCGAG. The encoded protein is CASSFPPATTE. The complete CDR3 protein is CASSFPPATTEQYF.

Remarks on this clone: Sequence at one end of the junction differs from germline and may be a read error. CDR3 bases read: TGTGCCAGCAGCGTTTCAGGGGCGGGTTCAACC. It yields the protein CASSVSGAGST. The full-length CDR3 reads as CASSVSGAGSTLHF. The V gene is TRBV9, the J gene TRBJ1-6; weak D call: TRBD1 (6 bases). The sequenced fragment ends 3 residues before the CDR3 boundary, so the rest is inferred from the germline J gene. This CDR3 contains 14 residues. CDR1 is SGDLS and CDR2 is YYNGEE in the germline V gene.

With respect to this clone: The read comes to an end 3 residues before the CDR3 does, leaving the germline J gene to fill in the end. The V gene is TRBV27, the J gene TRBJ1-1; TRBD1 matches 10 bases. This CDR3 region has 14 residues. Germline trimming cut 6 bases from V and 7 bases from J; bases unmatched to any gene: 8. CDR1 is MNHEY and CDR2 is SMNVEV in the germline V gene (reference sequence). This chain's CDR3 is CASRDRGGPVEAFF. The DNA read from the CDR3 is TGTGCCAGCAGGGACAGGGGGGGGCCCGTTGAA.

Of note for this clone: The read is 3 residues too short to cover the CDR3 end, so that end is filled in from the germline J gene. The V gene is TRBV28, the J gene TRBJ2-7, with 9 nucleotides matching TRBD1. CDR1 and CDR2 (germline): MDHEN, SYDVKM. The CDR3 is 13 residues long. Trimming took 3 bases from V and 4 from J; bases not matched to a gene: 1. CDR3 sequence reads: CASSLGQGYEQYF. The sequenced CDR3 bases are TGTGCCAGCAGTTTGGGACAGGGATACGAG.

In terms of frequency, this clone is medium-sized (0.01 to 0.1%). The CDR3 extends 3 residues past the end of the read, so its final part is completed from the germline J gene. The chain is built from TRBV28 and TRBJ1-2; no firm D call. This CDR3 has 14 amino acids. V lost 5 bases and J 0 bases, leaving 10 bases between the germline ends. Germline CDR1 MDHEN, CDR2 SYDVKM. The CDR3 loop reads CASSGPTSNYGYTF. The CDR3 DNA, read in part, is TGTGCCAGCAGTGGTCCGACTTCTAACTATGGC.

Its frequency marks this clone as medium-sized. Sequencing ends 3 residues short of the CDR3 end; the germline J gene provides the rest. V and J are TRBV20-1 and TRBJ2-3; D possibly corresponds to TRBD2 (6 bases). V lost 0 bases, J lost 2 bases, and 12 bases lay in between. The germline gives CDR1 DFQATT, CDR2 SNEGSKA (reference sequence). The CDR3 length is 15 residues. The sequenced part of the CDR3 DNA is TGCAGTGCTAGAGATGGGCTAGCGCTCACAGATACG. Translated: CSARDGLALTDT. The whole CDR3 protein reads CSARDGLALTDTQYF.